The next 25 T cell receptor beta chains were all read from a single sample in a study of cytomegalovirus exposure and HLA in healthy donors. Measured with immunoSEQ multiplex PCR; TCRdb has only the in-frame clones, and not every one. Among under 200,000 clones listed, around 90% were seen once. The sample was PBMCs. These receptors were obtained from a young woman in good health and CMV-seropositive.

The DNA of the CDR3 is TGTGCCAGCAGCTTAGAGGTCAGGGCCCGCTACGAGCAGTACTTC. This gives the protein CASSLEVRARYEQYF. The chain is built from TRBV7-2 and TRBJ2-7, with D perhaps TRBD1 (5 bases). The germline V and J ends were trimmed by 1 base and 3 bases, with 13 bases remaining between them. CDR1 and CDR2 (germline): SGHTA, FQGNSA. The CDR3 totals 15 residues.

The CDR3 loop is CSAPGMNEQFF. CDR3 DNA: TGCAGTGCCCCCGGTATGAATGAGCAGTTCTTC. This chain connects TRBV20-1 to TRBJ2-1; D ambiguous. This CDR3 has 11 amino acids. Trimming took 6 bases from V and 7 from J, leaving 10 bases between them. Looked up from germline, CDR1 is DFQATT and CDR2 is SNEGSKA (reference sequence).

On this clone: The junction shows a germline mismatch at one end, possibly a read error. The chain uses TRBV30 and TRBJ1-2; TRBD1 aligns across 7 bases. Germline lookup yields CDR1 GTSNPN and CDR2 SVGIG (reference sequence). The CDR3 totals 12 residues. The CDR3 loop reads CAWSVQGWDRLF. CDR3 coding DNA: TGTGCCTGGAGTGTACAGGGGTGGGACCGGCTCTTC.

The chain has TRBV6-1 and TRBJ1-2; no clear D. The V and J ends lost 6 bases and 0 bases respectively, with 11 bases between them. The CDR3 sequence is 14 residues long. CDR1 and CDR2 (germline): MNHNS, SASEGT. CDR3: CASRDLATNYGYTF. Here the CDR3 DNA reads TGTGCCAGCAGAGATTTAGCTACTAACTATGGCTACACCTTC.

The chain is built from TRBV28 and TRBJ2-7; D is undetermined. The CDR3 runs to 13 residues. Germline CDR1 is MDHEN and CDR2 is SYDVKM. Trimming shortened V by 8 bases and J by 2 bases, and 13 bases separated the two germline ends. CDR3 amino acids: CASHRPPTYEQYF. CDR3 nucleotides: TGTGCCAGCCACAGACCTCCCACCTACGAGCAGTACTTC.

The chain carries TRBV7-3 and TRBJ2-3; 9 positions agree with TRBD1. J gave up 5 bases and V 3 bases, and 6 bases lay outside the gene matches. CDR1 and CDR2 from the germline V gene are SGHTA and FQGTGA. The CDR3 consists of 15 residues. The CDR3, as DNA: TGTGCCAGCAGCTTGGTCGGGACAGGGAAAGATACGCAGTATTTT. It codes for CASSLVGTGKDTQYF.

The DNA for the CDR3 is TGTGCCAGCAGTTCAAAAACGGAATACCGAGGGTATGGCTACACCTTC. Residues: CASSSKTEYRGYGYTF. The rearrangement uses TRBV27 and TRBJ1-2, with D hard to call. This CDR3 contains 16 residues. Trimming shortened V by 4 bases and J by 5 bases, and 20 bases separated the two germline ends. CDR1 and CDR2 (germline): MNHEY, SMNVEV (reference sequence).

The chain uses TRBV30 and TRBJ1-2; D is unresolved. The V end lost 4 bases, the J end lost 1 base, and 22 bases lay between the germline ends. The CDR3 spans 17 residues. The germline V gene has CDR1 GTSNPN and CDR2 SVGIG (reference sequence). CDR3 region: CAWIPSGRSPFNYGYTF. The CDR3 DNA reads as TGTGCCTGGATTCCCTCGGGAAGATCCCCCTTTAACTATGGCTACACCTTC.

This chain connects TRBV10-2 to TRBJ1-6; 11 bases align to TRBD1. Germline CDR1 and CDR2: WSHSY and SAAADI. This CDR3 is built from 14 residues. J lost 8 bases, V lost 8 bases, and 5 bases had no gene match. The DNA of the CDR3 is TGCGCCAGCGGGGACAGGGGGGCCTATTCACCCCTCCACTTT. This sequence encodes CASGDRGAYSPLHF.

The chain links TRBV30 to TRBJ1-1, with 7 positions matching TRBD1. The CDR3 runs 13 residues. The V gene's germline CDR1 is GTSNPN and CDR2 SVGIG (reference sequence). V shed 3 bases and J 3 bases; nucleotides not matched to a gene: 4. The CDR3 region is CAWRRGTDTEAFF. DNA of the CDR3: TGTGCCTGGAGAAGGGGGACAGACACTGAAGCTTTCTTT.

CDR3 amino acids: CASSRGQRNEKLFF. The CDR3, as DNA: TGTGCCAGCAGCAGGGGACAGCGTAATGAAAAACTGTTTTTT. V usage is TRBV5-4 and J usage is TRBJ1-4; 7 bases are shared with TRBD1. The CDR3 has 14 amino acids. CDR1 and CDR2 (germline): SGHNT, YYREEE (reference sequence). V lost 4 bases and J lost 4; bases outside the gene matches: 4.

V and J are TRBV6-5 and TRBJ2-1; the D gene is possibly TRBD1 (5 bases). Trimming took off 2 bases at V and 4 bases at J, with 9 bases between the two ends. Germline V gene lookup returns CDR1 MNHEY and CDR2 SVGAGI. The CDR3 is 14 amino acids. The CDR3 is CASSYADRYNEQFF. CDR3 DNA sequence: TGTGCCAGCAGTTACGCTGACAGATACAATGAGCAGTTCTTC.

The CDR3 region is CASSGADRAYGYTF. Written as DNA, the CDR3 is TGTGCCAGCAGTGGGGCGGACAGAGCCTATGGCTACACCTTC. The V call is TRBV6-6, the J call TRBJ1-2, with a tentative D call TRBD1 (6 bases). CDR1 and CDR2 from the germline V gene are MNHNY and SVGAGI (reference sequence). V shed 5 bases and J shed 4 bases, with 14 bases lying between them. CDR3 size: 14 residues.

This clone was observed a single time. The rearrangement uses TRBV4-3 and TRBJ2-3; 9 bases match TRBD1. CDR3 length: 16 residues. CDR1 is LGHNA and CDR2 is YSLEER in the germline V gene. Unmatched junction bases numbered 8, after V lost 0 bases and J lost 7 bases. The CDR3 nucleotides are TGCGCCAGCAGCCAAGATTGGGGGACAGGGTCATATACGCAGTATTTT. Its translation is CASSQDWGTGSYTQYF.

The chain carries TRBV7-2 and TRBJ2-7, with 9 positions matching TRBD2. The trim removed 2 bases at V and 6 bases at J, leaving 11 bases unmatched. CDR3 length: 16 residues. Germline CDR1 and CDR2: SGHTA and FQGNSA. CDR3 sequence: CASSLPPREGFTEQYF. In nucleotides, the CDR3 is TGTGCCAGCAGCTTACCCCCGCGGGAGGGCTTTACCGAGCAGTACTTC.

The chain is built from TRBV27 and TRBJ2-1; 9 bases match TRBD2. Trimming cost V 3 bases and J 2 bases; bases outside gene matches: 11. The CDR3 is 18 amino acids. Germline lookup yields CDR1 MNHEY and CDR2 SMNVEV (reference sequence). CDR3 DNA: TGTGCCAGCAGTTTCCGACCACCAAGCGGGAGGCCCTACAATGAGCAGTTCTTC. Protein: CASSFRPPSGRPYNEQFF.

This clone was observed once. The J gene is TRBJ1-2, the V gene TRBV18, with TRBD1 identical over 8 bases. The ends lost 4 bases at V and 3 bases at J; junction bases unmatched: 1. The CDR3 runs to 13 residues. Germline CDR1 KGHSH, CDR2 LQKENI. The CDR3 DNA reads as TGTGCCAGCTCACTGGGACAGGACTATGGCTACACCTTC. Its protein product is CASSLGQDYGYTF. Full variable domain (outside the CDR3, taken from reference TRBV18 and TRBJ1-2): NAGVMQNPRHLVRRRGQEARLRCSPMKGHSHVYWYRQLPEEGLKFMVYLQKENIIDESGMPKERFSAEFPKEGPSILRIQQVVRGDSAAYFCASSLGQDYGYTFGSGTRLTVV.

This clone has only one observation. V gene TRBV5-8 combines with J gene TRBJ1-2, with D uncertain. This CDR3 is built from 15 residues. V gave up 1 base and J gave up 7 bases, with 17 bases separating them. Germline CDR1 is SGHTS and CDR2 is YDEGEE. CDR3 region: CASSLYGEASGGYTF. The CDR3 DNA reads as TGTGCCAGCAGCTTGTATGGGGAGGCAAGTGGTGGCTACACCTTC. Using reference TRBV5-8 and TRBJ1-2 for the parts outside the CDR3, the full variable domain is EAGVTQSPTHLIKTRGQQATLRCSPISGHTSVYWYQQALGLGLQFLLWYDEGEERNRGNFPPRFSGRQFPNYSSELNVNALELEDSALYLCASSLYGEASGGYTFGSGTRLTVV.

This chain connects TRBV2 to TRBJ1-2; perhaps TRBD1 as D (6 bases). The CDR3 loop spans 19 amino acids. Germline assignment: CDR1 SNHLY and CDR2 FYNNEI. Trimming removed 7 bases from V and 0 bases from J, with 27 bases in between. The CDR3 loop is CASITPVVQGWLANYGYTF. As DNA, the CDR3 is TGTGCCAGCATCACCCCGGTCGTCCAGGGGTGGTTAGCTAACTATGGCTACACCTTC.

V usage is TRBV19 and J usage is TRBJ1-5; D is unresolved. Deletions cut 4 bases from V and 4 bases from J, with 20 bases between. There are 17 residues in the CDR3. In germline, CDR1 is LNHDA, CDR2 SQIVND (reference sequence). CDR3 nucleotides: TGTGCCAGTAGTAATAGAATGGCGTTCAGGTTGAATCAGCCCCAGCATTTT. Protein sequence: CASSNRMAFRLNQPQHF. The complete variable domain, with remaining parts taken from reference TRBV19 and TRBJ1-5, reads DGGITQSPKYLFRKEGQNVTLSCEQNLNHDAMYWYRQDPGQGLRLIYYSQIVNDFQKGDIAEGYSVSREKKESFPLTVTSAQKNPTAFYLCASSNRMAFRLNQPQHFGDGTRLSIL.

The CDR3 loop is CASSATTNEKLFF. Written as DNA, the CDR3 is TGCGCCAGCAGTGCTACAACTAATGAAAAACTGTTTTTT. The rearrangement uses TRBV10-2 and TRBJ1-4; D remains unclear. The CDR3 loop spans 13 amino acids. V gave up 4 bases and J gave up 0 bases, with 3 bases separating them. Germline CDR1 is WSHSY and CDR2 is SAAADI.

The chain carries TRBV2 and TRBJ2-7; 9 bases line up with TRBD1. This CDR3 comprises 14 residues. Germline assignment: CDR1 SNHLY and CDR2 FYNNEI. V dropped 6 bases and J dropped 2; count of bases not matched to a gene: 5. The CDR3 region has the DNA TGTGCCAGCAGACGGGACAGGGTAACCTACGAGCAGTACTTC. Residues: CASRRDRVTYEQYF.

The chain uses TRBV6-1 and TRBJ2-1, with 7 positions matching TRBD2. The V gene end was trimmed by 3 bases and the J gene end by 1 base; junction bases not matched to a gene: 3. Germline CDR1 MNHNS, CDR2 SASEGT. The CDR3 runs to 15 residues. The chain's CDR3 is CASSEEAGSYNEQFF. CDR3 in DNA: TGTGCCAGCAGTGAGGAAGCGGGATCCTACAATGAGCAGTTCTTC.

The genes are TRBV4-1 and TRBJ2-1, with 7 bases aligning to TRBD1. Germline V gene data show CDR1 as MGHRA and CDR2 as YSYEKL. Losses at the gene ends were 4 bases for V and 5 bases for J; bases not matched to a gene: 11. The CDR3 runs 16 residues. The CDR3 nucleotides are TGCGCCAGCAGCCTACTCCCTTTAGGGGGCAACAATGAGCAGTTCTTC. Protein sequence: CASSLLPLGGNNEQFF.

This chain links TRBV5-1 with TRBJ2-5; 7 bases match TRBD2. CDR1 and CDR2 (germline): SGHRS, YFSETQ. CDR3 length: 15 residues. Losses at the gene ends were 2 bases for V and 4 bases for J; bases not matched to a gene: 8. The CDR3 region is CASSFSPGGGETQYF. DNA of the CDR3: TGCGCCAGCAGCTTTTCCCCCGGCGGGGGAGAGACCCAGTACTTC. Together with reference TRBV5-1 and TRBJ2-5, the CDR3 gives the full variable domain: KAGVTQTPRYLIKTRGQQVTLSCSPISGHRSVSWYQQTPGQGLQFLFEYFSETQRNKGNFPGRFSGRQFSNSRSEMNVSTLELGDSALYLCASSFSPGGGETQYFGPGTRLLVL.